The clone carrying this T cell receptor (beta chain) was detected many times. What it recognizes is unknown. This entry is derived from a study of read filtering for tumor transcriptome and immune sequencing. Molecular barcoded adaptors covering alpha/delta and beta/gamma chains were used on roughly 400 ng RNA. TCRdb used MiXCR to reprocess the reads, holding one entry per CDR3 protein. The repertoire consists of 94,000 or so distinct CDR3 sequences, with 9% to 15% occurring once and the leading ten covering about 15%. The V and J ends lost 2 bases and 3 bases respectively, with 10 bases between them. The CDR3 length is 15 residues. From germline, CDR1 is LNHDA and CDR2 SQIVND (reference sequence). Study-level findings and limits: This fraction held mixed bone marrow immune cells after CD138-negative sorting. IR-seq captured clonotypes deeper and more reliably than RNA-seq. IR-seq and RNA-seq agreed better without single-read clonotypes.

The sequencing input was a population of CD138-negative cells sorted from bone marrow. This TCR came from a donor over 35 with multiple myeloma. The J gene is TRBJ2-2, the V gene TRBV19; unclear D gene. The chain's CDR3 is CASSIISTDTGELFF. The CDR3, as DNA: TGTGCCAGTAGTATAATTTCAACTGACACCGGGGAGCTGTTTTTT.